This record covers a single T cell receptor beta chain. The data derive from a study of TIL therapy for anti-PD-1-resistant metastatic lung cancer. Germline-derived CDR1 and CDR2 are WNHNN and SYGVQD (reference sequence). This CDR3 comprises 15 residues. V was cut by 2 bases and J by 4 bases, with 12 bases left in between. The libraries were made with immunoSEQ v3. TCRdb's table, derived via immunoSEQ multiplex PCR, lists solely in-frame clones and lacks some. The table records more than 20,000 clones, more than 60% of them present only once. Indicated time point: pre-treatment sample, taken before nivolumab and TIL therapy.

The rearrangement links TRBV10-1 to TRBJ1-5; no firm D call. The sequence was collected from a person aged 25-79 years with non-small cell lung cancer. The material sequenced was blood, taken at baseline. The CDR3, as DNA: TGCGCCAGCAGTGAGGGGATTCTAGGAAATCAGCCCCAGCATTTT. It specifies CASSEGILGNQPQHF.